One and the same sample provided the 20 T cell receptor beta chains below, sequenced in a study of Graves' ophthalmopathy and Graves' hyperthyroidism. Amplified TCR beta CDR3 regions were obtained using RNA transcripts as template. After a first-round RT-PCR with HTBI primers, a second-round multiplex PCR was run. TCRdb used MiXCR to reprocess the multiplex PCR reads, holding one entry per CDR3 protein. The sample contains under 400,000 distinct CDR3 sequences, 15% to 20% of which appear only once. Sequencing input: peripheral blood. Source of these receptors: an adult man with Graves' ophthalmopathy.

This clonotype came up many times. This chain connects TRBV7-6 to TRBJ2-3; 14 nucleotides line up with TRBD2. V dropped 5 bases and J dropped 4; count of bases not matched to a gene: 5. Germline V gene sequence: CDR1 SGHVS, CDR2 FNYEAQ. The CDR3 is made up of 16 amino acids. CDR3 protein: CASSLGTSGSSDTQYF. Here the CDR3 DNA reads TGTGCCAGCAGCCTCGGGACTAGCGGGAGTTCAGATACGCAGTATTTT.

This clonotype was picked up many times. The rearrangement links TRBV6-1 to TRBJ1-5; D not certain. V lost 2 bases, J lost 2 bases, and 7 bases lay in between. CDR1 MNHNS and CDR2 SASEGT come from the germline V gene. This CDR3 spans 14 amino acids. The CDR3: CASSEHRGNQPQHF. The CDR3 DNA reads TGTGCCAGCAGTGAACATCGCGGCAATCAGCCCCAGCATTTT.

This clonotype has only a few counts. The chain is built from TRBV27 and TRBJ1-1; D might be TRBD1 (5 bases). Trimming took 3 bases from V and 5 from J, leaving 19 bases between them. Per germline, CDR1 MNHEY and CDR2 SMNVEV (reference sequence). CDR3 length: 16 residues. The CDR3 protein is CASSFGRDYVWTEAFF. The CDR3, as DNA: TGTGCCAGCAGTTTTGGCAGGGACTATGTATGGACTGAAGCTTTCTTT.

This clonotype was seen many times. The rearrangement joins TRBV19 to TRBJ2-1; D is uncertain. Trimming took off 3 bases at V and 0 bases at J, with 9 bases between the two ends. Germline loops: CDR1 LNHDA, CDR2 SQIVND (reference sequence). The CDR3 covers 15 residues. CDR3 bases: TGTGCCAGTAGTATTGGGGATAGCTCCTACAATGAGCAGTTCTTC. It is translated as CASSIGDSSYNEQFF.

The table lists this clonotype with many counts. V is TRBV6-2 or TRBV6-3 and J is TRBJ1-2; D is unresolved. V shed 3 bases and J shed 7 bases, with 6 bases lying between them. This CDR3 has 11 amino acids. Per the germline V gene, CDR1 is MNHEY and CDR2 is SVGEGT. CDR3 DNA sequence: TGTGCCAGCAGTTATTCTTCTGGCTACACCTTC. Translating gives CASSYSSGYTF.

In its sample, this clonotype was seen many times. The rearrangement links TRBV2 to TRBJ2-5; the match to TRBD2 covers 11 bases. CDR1 is SNHLY, CDR2 FYNNEI, per germline. J gave up 1 base and V 5 bases, and 3 bases lay outside the gene matches. This CDR3 is built from 15 residues. The CDR3 loop is CASSRLAGIQETQYF. The CDR3 DNA is TGTGCCAGCAGTAGACTAGCGGGGATCCAAGAGACCCAGTACTTC.

This clonotype was counted at least ten times. The chain joins TRBV12-3 or TRBV12-4 to TRBJ2-7, with 11 bases aligning to TRBD1. With V trimmed by 5 bases and J by 7 bases, 10 bases remained unmatched. The CDR3 runs 15 residues. The CDR3, as DNA: TGTGCCAGCAGTCTCCAGGGGACAGGGGGAGCGGAGCAGTACTTC. The encoded protein is CASSLQGTGGAEQYF.

This clonotype was observed many times. The chain recombines TRBV6-2 or TRBV6-3 with TRBJ1-5; tentative D call: TRBD1 (5 bases). The V gene lost 1 base and the J gene lost 2 bases, with 24 bases spanning the gap. Per germline, CDR1 MNHEY and CDR2 SVGEGT. The CDR3 has 20 residues. The CDR3 spells CASSYFAFTGSVQGNQPQHF. The CDR3 nucleotides read TGTGCCAGCAGTTACTTCGCTTTTACAGGATCCGTTCAAGGCAATCAGCCCCAGCATTTT.

This clonotype was seen repeatedly, ten times or more. V gene TRBV6-1 combines with J gene TRBJ1-1; possible D gene TRBD1, 6 bases. Germline V gene sequence: CDR1 MNHNS, CDR2 SASEGT. V was trimmed by 6 bases and J by 7 bases, leaving 15 bases between them. The CDR3 loop spans 13 amino acids. CDR3 DNA: TGTGCCAGCAGCCGCACAGGGAACGATGAAGCTTTCTTT. Encoded protein: CASSRTGNDEAFF.

To note about this clonotype: This may arise from a read error, as a much more abundant clone is one base away. V and J are TRBV20-1 and TRBJ2-7; D unresolved. Germline assignment: CDR1 DFQATT and CDR2 SNEGSKA (reference sequence). This CDR3 has 17 residues. The CDR3 bases are TGCCGTGCTAGAGATCTCAAGGGCCGAAAGGGCTCCTACGAGCAGTACTTC. Translating gives CRARDLKGRKGSYEQYF.

The chain combines TRBV4-2 with TRBJ2-7; D is ambiguous. The V and J ends lost 4 bases and 2 bases respectively, with 18 bases between them. The CDR3 contains 16 residues. Germline V gene data show CDR1 as LGHNA and CDR2 as YNFKEQ. The CDR3, as DNA: TGTGCCAGCAGCCTCCCCCGCGAATTGGGAACCTACGAGCAGTACTTC. This translates into CASSLPRELGTYEQYF.

This clonotype was counted ten times or more. The V and J genes are TRBV19 and TRBJ1-2; 7 bases are shared with TRBD1. Germline CDR1 is LNHDA and CDR2 is SQIVND (reference sequence). Trimming took 9 bases from V and 2 from J; bases not matched to a gene: 9. The CDR3 has 14 residues. CDR3 sequence (DNA): TGTGCCAGCCAAGTCGAGGGACAGAACTATGGCTACACCTTC. As protein: CASQVEGQNYGYTF.

V is TRBV7-2 and J is TRBJ1-1; D may be TRBD1 (6 bases). Per germline, CDR1 SGHTA and CDR2 FQGNSA. CDR3 length equals 12 residues. The V end was cut by 5 bases, the J end by 7 bases, with 11 bases between. This chain's CDR3 is CASSPTGSEAFF. The CDR3 region has the DNA TGTGCCAGCAGCCCTACAGGGAGTGAAGCTTTCTTT.

This clonotype was found many times. The genes are TRBV11-3 and TRBJ2-7; D call uncertain. Trimming removed 3 bases at V and 2 bases at J, with 11 bases between. In germline, CDR1 is SGHNT, CDR2 YENEEA. The CDR3 runs to 14 residues. The CDR3 here is CASSFKQTAYEQYF. The CDR3 nucleotides read TGTGCCAGCAGCTTCAAGCAAACAGCCTACGAGCAGTACTTC.

Details on this clonotype: This may be a read error, as it is one base from a much larger clone. This chain connects TRBV6-1 to TRBJ2-7; D remains ambiguous. CDR3 size: 10 residues. Trimming removed 8 bases from V and 3 bases from J, with 5 bases in between. CDR1 and CDR2 (germline): MNHNS, SASEGT. Here the CDR3 reads CASSDYEQYF. CDR3 DNA: TGTGCCAGCTCAGACTACGAGCAGTACTTC.

This clonotype was observed at least ten times. The chain recombines TRBV6-1 with TRBJ1-3; D ambiguous. Trimming stripped 1 base from V and 0 bases from J, with 4 bases between. CDR1 MNHNS and CDR2 SASEGT come from the germline V gene. The CDR3 totals 14 residues. The DNA for the CDR3 is TGTGCCAGCAGTGAAGGACACTCTGGAAACACCATATATTTT. It translates to CASSEGHSGNTIYF.

This clonotype showed up many times. V and J are TRBV7-9 and TRBJ1-2; 12 nucleotides line up with TRBD1. Looked up from germline, CDR1 is SEHNR and CDR2 is FQNEAQ (reference sequence). V was clipped by 5 bases and J by 7 bases; unmatched bases: 8. This CDR3 has 15 residues. CDR3 in amino acids: CASSQMGQGAGGYTF. The CDR3 DNA is TGTGCCAGCAGCCAAATGGGACAGGGGGCAGGTGGCTACACCTTC.

This clonotype was seen repeatedly, ten times or more. V usage is TRBV7-3 and J usage is TRBJ2-2; D is perhaps TRBD1 (5 bases). The V end was cut by 8 bases, the J end by 4 bases, with 14 bases between. The germline gives CDR1 SGHTA, CDR2 FQGTGA. This CDR3 spans 14 amino acids. CDR3 in DNA: TGTGCCAGCGGAGCAGGGTCAAGCACCGGGGAGCTGTTTTTT. It specifies CASGAGSSTGELFF.

This clonotype was recorded at least ten times. CDR3 sequence (DNA): TGCAGCGTTGAAGATTGGCGTGGAAACACCATATATTTT. It translates to CSVEDWRGNTIYF. The chain employs TRBV29-1 and TRBJ1-3, with unresolved D. The germline V and J ends were trimmed by 0 bases and 3 bases, with 6 bases remaining between them. The germline V gene has CDR1 SQVTM and CDR2 ANQGSEA. This CDR3 is 13 amino acids long. Supplemented by reference TRBV29-1 and TRBJ1-3, the full variable domain reads SAVISQKPSRDICQRGTSLTIQCQVDSQVTMMFWYRQQPGQSLTLIATANQGSEATYESGFVIDKFPISRPNLTFSTLTVSNMSPEDSSIYLCSVEDWRGNTIYFGEGSWLTVV.

This clonotype has ten or more counts. The chain couples TRBV7-2 to TRBJ2-2; D perhaps matches TRBD2 (5 bases). The CDR3 is made up of 15 amino acids. Germline CDR1 reads SGHTA; CDR2 reads FQGNSA. Trimming stripped 1 base from V and 5 bases from J, with 11 bases between. The CDR3 region is CASSLVLSGTGELFF. CDR3 DNA sequence: TGTGCCAGCAGCTTAGTCTTATCGGGGACCGGGGAGCTGTTTTTT.